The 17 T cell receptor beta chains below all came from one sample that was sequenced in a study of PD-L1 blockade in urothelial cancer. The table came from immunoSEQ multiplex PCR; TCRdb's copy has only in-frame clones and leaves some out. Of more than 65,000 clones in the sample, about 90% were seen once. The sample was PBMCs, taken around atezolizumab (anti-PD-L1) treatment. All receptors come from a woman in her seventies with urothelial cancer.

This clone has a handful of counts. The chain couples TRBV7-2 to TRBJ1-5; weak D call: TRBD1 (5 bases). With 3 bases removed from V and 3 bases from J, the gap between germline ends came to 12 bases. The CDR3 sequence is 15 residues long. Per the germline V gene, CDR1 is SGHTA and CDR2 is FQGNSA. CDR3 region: CASSLGREVNQPQHF. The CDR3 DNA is TGTGCCAGCAGCTTGGGCAGGGAAGTCAATCAGCCCCAGCATTTT.

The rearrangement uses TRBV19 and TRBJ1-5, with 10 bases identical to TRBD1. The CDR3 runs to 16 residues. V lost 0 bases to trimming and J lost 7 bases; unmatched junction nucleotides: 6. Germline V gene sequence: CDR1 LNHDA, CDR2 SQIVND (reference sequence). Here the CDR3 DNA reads TGTGCCAGTAGTATAGACCCCGGGACAGGGGACCAGCCCCAGCATTTT. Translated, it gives CASSIDPGTGDQPQHF.

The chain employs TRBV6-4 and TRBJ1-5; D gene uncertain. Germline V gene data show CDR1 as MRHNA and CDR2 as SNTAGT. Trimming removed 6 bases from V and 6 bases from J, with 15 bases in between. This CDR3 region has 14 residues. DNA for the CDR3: TGTGCCAGCAGAGGAGGGAGGGTGCGTCAGCCCCAGCATTTT. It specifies CASRGGRVRQPQHF.

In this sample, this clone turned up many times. CDR3: CASSIGPGQGAWTGELFF. CDR3 nucleotides: TGTGCCAGTAGTATAGGGCCGGGACAGGGGGCTTGGACCGGGGAGCTGTTTTTT. The genes are TRBV19 and TRBJ2-2, with TRBD1 matching 12 bases. V shed 1 base and J 5 bases; nucleotides not matched to a gene: 8. There are 18 residues in the CDR3. Germline CDR1 LNHDA, CDR2 SQIVND (reference sequence).

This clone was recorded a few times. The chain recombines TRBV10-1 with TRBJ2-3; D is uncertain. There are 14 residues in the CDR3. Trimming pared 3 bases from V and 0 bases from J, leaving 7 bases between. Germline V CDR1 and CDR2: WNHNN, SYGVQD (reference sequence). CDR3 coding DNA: TGCGCCAGCAGTGATACAGCTAGCACAGATACGCAGTATTTT. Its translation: CASSDTASTDTQYF.

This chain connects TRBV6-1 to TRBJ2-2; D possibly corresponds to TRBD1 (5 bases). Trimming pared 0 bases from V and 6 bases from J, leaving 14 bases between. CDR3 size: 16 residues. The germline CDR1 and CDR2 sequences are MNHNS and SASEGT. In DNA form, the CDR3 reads TGTGCCAGCAGTGAAGCTTCCGTAGTAGGGGCCGGGGAGCTGTTTTTT. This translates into CASSEASVVGAGELFF.

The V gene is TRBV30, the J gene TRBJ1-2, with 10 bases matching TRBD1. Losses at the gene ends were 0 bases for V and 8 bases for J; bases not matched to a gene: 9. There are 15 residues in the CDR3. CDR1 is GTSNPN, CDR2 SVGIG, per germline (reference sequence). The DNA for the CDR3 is TGTGCCTGGAGTGTACTGACAGGGGGCGTAGACGGCTACACCTTC. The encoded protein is CAWSVLTGGVDGYTF.

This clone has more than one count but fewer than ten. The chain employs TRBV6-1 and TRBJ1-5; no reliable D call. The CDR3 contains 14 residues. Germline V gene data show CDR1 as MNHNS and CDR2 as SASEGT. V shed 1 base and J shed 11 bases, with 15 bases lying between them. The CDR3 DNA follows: TGTGCCAGCAGTGAAGAGGTCACGGGTTTGACCCAGCATTTT. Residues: CASSEEVTGLTQHF.

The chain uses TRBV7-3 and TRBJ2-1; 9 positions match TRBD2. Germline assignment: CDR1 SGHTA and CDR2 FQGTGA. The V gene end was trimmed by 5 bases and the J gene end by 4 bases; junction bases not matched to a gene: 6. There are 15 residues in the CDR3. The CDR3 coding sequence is TGTGCCAGCAGCCCCTCAGGACTAGCGTACAATGAGCAGTTCTTC. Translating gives CASSPSGLAYNEQFF.

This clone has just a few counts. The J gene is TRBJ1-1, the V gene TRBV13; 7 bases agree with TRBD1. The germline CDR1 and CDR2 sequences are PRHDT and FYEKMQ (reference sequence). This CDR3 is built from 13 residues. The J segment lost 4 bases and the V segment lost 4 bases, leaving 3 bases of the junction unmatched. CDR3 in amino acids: CASSSNRGTEAFF. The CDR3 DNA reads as TGTGCCAGCAGCTCGAACAGGGGCACTGAAGCTTTCTTT.

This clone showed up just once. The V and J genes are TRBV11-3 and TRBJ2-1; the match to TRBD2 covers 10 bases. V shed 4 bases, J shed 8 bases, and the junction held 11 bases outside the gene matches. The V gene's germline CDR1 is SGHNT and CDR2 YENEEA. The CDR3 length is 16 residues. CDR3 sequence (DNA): TGTGCCAGCAGCTCAAAGCGGGGGGGCCCTTTGGATGAGCAGTTCTTC. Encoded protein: CASSSKRGGPLDEQFF.

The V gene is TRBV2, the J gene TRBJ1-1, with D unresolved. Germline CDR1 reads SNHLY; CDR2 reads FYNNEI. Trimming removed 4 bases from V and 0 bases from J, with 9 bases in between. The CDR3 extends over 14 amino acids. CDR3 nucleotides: TGTGCCAGCAGTGCACTCACAGTGAACACTGAAGCTTTCTTT. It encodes CASSALTVNTEAFF.

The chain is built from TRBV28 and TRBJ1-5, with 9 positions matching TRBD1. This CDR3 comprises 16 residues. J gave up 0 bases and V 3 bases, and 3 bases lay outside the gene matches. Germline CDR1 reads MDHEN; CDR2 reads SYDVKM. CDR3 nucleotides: TGTGCCAGCAGTTTGGGACAGGGACTTAGCAATCAGCCCCAGCATTTT. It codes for CASSLGQGLSNQPQHF.

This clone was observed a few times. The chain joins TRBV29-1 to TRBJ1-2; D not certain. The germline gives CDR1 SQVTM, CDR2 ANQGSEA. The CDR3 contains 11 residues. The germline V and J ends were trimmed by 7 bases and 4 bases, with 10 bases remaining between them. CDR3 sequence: CSGRGLYGYTF. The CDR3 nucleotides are TGCAGCGGGCGCGGCCTCTATGGCTACACCTTC.

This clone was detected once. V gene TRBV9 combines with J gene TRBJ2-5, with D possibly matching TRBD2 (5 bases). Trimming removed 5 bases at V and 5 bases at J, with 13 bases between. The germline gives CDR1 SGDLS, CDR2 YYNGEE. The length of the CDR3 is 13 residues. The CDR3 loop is CASSDSGLETQYF. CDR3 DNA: TGTGCCAGCAGTGACTCGGGGTTGGAGACCCAGTACTTC.

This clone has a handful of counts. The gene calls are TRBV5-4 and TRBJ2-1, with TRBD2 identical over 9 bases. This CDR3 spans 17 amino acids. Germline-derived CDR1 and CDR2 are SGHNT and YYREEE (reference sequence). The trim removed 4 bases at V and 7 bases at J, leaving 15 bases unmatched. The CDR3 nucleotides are TGTGCCAGCAGCCCATACGGCGGGCGGGAGGGTAGAAATGAGCAGTTCTTC. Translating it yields CASSPYGGREGRNEQFF.

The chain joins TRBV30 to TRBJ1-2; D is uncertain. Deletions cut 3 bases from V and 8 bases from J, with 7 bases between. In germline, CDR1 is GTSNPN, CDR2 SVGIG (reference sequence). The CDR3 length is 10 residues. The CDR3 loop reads CAWSPLGYTF. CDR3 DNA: TGTGCCTGGAGCCCCCTGGGCTACACCTTC.